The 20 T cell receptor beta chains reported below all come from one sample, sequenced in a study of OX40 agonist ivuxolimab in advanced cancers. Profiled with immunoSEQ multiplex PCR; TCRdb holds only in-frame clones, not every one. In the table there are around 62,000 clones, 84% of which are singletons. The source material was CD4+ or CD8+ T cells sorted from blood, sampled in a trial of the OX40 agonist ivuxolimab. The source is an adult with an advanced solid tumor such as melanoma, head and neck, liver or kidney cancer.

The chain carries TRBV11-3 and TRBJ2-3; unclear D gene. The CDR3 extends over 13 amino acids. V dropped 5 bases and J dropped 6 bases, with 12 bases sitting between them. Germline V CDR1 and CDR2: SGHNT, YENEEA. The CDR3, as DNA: TGTGCCAGCAGCCGCATTCGTTCGGATACGCAGTATTTT. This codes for CASSRIRSDTQYF.

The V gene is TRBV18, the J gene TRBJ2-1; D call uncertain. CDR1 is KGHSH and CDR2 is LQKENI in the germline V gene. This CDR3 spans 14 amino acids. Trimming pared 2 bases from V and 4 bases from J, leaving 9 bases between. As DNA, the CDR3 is TGTGCCAGCTCACCAGTCCGAGAGTACAATGAGCAGTTCTTC. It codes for CASSPVREYNEQFF.

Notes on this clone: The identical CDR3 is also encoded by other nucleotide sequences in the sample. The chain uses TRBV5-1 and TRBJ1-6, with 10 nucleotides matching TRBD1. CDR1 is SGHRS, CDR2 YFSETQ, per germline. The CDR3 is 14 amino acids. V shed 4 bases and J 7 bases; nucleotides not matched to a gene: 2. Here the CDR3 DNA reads TGCGCCAGCAGCCCGGGACAGGGGAATTCACCCCTCCACTTT. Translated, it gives CASSPGQGNSPLHF.

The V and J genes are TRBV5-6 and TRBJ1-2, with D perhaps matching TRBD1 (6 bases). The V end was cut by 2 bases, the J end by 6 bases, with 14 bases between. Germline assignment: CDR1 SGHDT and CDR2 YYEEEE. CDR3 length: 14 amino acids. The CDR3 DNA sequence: TGTGCCAGCAGCTTTAGCAGGGGACAAGATGGCTACACCTTC. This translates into CASSFSRGQDGYTF. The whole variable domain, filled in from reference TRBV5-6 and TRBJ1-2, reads DAGVTQSPTHLIKTRGQQVTLRCSPKSGHDTVSWYQQALGQGPQFIFQYYEEEERQRGNFPDRFSGHQFPNYSSELNVNALLLGDSALYLCASSFSRGQDGYTFGSGTRLTVV.

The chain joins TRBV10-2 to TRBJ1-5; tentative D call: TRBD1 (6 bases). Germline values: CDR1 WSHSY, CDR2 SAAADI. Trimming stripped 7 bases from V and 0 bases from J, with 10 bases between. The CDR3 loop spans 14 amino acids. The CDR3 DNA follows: TGCGCCAGCAACCAGGGGTATAGCAATCAGCCCCAGCATTTT. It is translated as CASNQGYSNQPQHF.

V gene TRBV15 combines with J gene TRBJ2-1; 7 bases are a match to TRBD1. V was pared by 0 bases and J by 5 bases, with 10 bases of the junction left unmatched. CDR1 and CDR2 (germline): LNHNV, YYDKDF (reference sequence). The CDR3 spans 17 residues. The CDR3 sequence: CATSRDQGTERDNEQFF. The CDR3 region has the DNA TGTGCCACCAGCAGAGATCAAGGGACAGAGCGAGACAATGAGCAGTTCTTC.

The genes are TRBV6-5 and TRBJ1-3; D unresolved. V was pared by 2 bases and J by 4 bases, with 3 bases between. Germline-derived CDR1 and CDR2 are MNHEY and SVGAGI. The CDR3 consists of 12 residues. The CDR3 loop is CASSYLGNTIYF. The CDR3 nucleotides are TGTGCCAGCAGTTACCTAGGAAACACCATATATTTT.

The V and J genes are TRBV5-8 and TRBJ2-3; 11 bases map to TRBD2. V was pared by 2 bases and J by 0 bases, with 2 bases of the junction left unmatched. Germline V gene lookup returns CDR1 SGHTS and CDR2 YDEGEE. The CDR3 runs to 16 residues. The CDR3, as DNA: TGTGCCAGCAGCTTACTAGCGGGAGCTAGCACAGATACGCAGTATTTT. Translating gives CASSLLAGASTDTQYF.

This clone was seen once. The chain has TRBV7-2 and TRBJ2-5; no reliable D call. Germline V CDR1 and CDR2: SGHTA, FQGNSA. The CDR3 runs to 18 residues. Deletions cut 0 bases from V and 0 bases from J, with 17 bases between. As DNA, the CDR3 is TGTGCCAGCAGCTTAGCACTGGTCAGGTACAGCCACCAAGAGACCCAGTACTTC. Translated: CASSLALVRYSHQETQYF.

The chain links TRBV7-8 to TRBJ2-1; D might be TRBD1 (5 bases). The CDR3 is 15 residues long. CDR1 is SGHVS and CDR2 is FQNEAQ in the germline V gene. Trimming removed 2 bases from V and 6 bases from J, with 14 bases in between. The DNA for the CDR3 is TGTGCCAGCAGCTTACTCCGGACAACTCCCAATGAGCAGTTCTTC. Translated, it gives CASSLLRTTPNEQFF.

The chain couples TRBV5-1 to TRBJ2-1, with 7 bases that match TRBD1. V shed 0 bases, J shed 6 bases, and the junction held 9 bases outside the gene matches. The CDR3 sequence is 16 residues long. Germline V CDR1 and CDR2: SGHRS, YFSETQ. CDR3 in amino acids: CASSLVGTAPGNEQFF. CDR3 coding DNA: TGCGCCAGCAGCTTGGTAGGGACAGCCCCCGGCAATGAGCAGTTCTTC. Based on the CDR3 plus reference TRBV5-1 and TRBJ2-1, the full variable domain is KAGVTQTPRYLIKTRGQQVTLSCSPISGHRSVSWYQQTPGQGLQFLFEYFSETQRNKGNFPGRFSGRQFSNSRSEMNVSTLELGDSALYLCASSLVGTAPGNEQFFGPGTRLTVL.

The DNA of the CDR3 is TGTGCCAGCAGAAGGACAGCACAAGAGACCCAGTACTTC. Its protein is CASRRTAQETQYF. This chain links TRBV6-1 with TRBJ2-5, with D perhaps TRBD1 (6 bases). Between the trimmed V and J ends, which lost 6 bases and 2 bases, there was a span of 10 bases. This CDR3 region has 13 residues. In germline, CDR1 is MNHNS, CDR2 SASEGT.

Here the CDR3 reads CASSLQSHSNQPQHF. DNA of the CDR3: TGTGCCAGCTCACTCCAGAGTCATAGCAATCAGCCCCAGCATTTT. The gene calls are TRBV18 and TRBJ1-5, with D hard to call. CDR1 and CDR2 (germline): KGHSH, LQKENI. Trimming stripped 4 bases from V and 0 bases from J, with 10 bases between. The CDR3 has 15 residues.

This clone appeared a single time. The CDR3 DNA reads as TGCGCCAGCAGCCAAGTAACCCCCGGGACAGGGTTCAATCAGCCCCAGCATTTT. This gives the protein CASSQVTPGTGFNQPQHF. The chain carries TRBV4-3 and TRBJ1-5, with TRBD1 identical over 9 bases. V was pared by 1 base and J by 3 bases, with 10 bases of the junction left unmatched. The CDR3 has 18 residues. Germline values: CDR1 LGHNA, CDR2 YSLEER.

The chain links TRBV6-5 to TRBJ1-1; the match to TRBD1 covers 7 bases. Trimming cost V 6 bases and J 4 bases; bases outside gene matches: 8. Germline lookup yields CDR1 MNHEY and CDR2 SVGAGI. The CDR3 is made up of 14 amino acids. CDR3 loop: CASRNRGDSTEAFF. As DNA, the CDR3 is TGTGCCAGCAGGAACAGGGGAGATTCCACTGAAGCTTTCTTT.

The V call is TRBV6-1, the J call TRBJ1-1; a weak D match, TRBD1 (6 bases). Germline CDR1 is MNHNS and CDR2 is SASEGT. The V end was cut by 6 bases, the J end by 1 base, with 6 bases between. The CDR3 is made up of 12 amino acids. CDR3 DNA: TGTGCCAGCAGACAGGGGAACACTGAAGCTTTCTTT. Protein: CASRQGNTEAFF.

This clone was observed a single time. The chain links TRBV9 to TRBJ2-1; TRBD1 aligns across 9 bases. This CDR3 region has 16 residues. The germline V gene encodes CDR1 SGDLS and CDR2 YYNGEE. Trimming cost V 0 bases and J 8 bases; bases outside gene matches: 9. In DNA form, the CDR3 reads TGTGCCAGCAGCGTAGGTGGGACAGGGCCGGTCCATGAGCAGTTCTTC. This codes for CASSVGGTGPVHEQFF.

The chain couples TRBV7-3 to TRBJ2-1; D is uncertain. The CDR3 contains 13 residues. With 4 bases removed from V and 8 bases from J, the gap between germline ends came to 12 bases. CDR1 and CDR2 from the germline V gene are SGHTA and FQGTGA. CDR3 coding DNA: TGTGCCAGCAGCTCTCCTACTGTGGATGAGCAGTTCTTC. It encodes CASSSPTVDEQFF.

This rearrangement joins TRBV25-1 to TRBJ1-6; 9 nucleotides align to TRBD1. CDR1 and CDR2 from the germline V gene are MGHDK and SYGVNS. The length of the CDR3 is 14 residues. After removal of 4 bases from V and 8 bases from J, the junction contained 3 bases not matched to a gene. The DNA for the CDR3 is TGTGCCAGCAGTGTACAGGGGGCCGATTCACCCCTCCACTTT. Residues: CASSVQGADSPLHF. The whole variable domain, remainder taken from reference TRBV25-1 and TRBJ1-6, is EADIYQTPRYLVIGTGKKITLECSQTMGHDKMYWYQQDPGMELHLIHYSYGVNSTEKGDLSSESTVSRIRTEHFPLTLESARPSHTSQYLCASSVQGADSPLHFGNGTRLTVT.

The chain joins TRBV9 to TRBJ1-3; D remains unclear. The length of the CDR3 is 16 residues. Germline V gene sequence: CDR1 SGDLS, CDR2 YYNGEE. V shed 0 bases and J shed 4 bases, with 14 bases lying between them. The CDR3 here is CASSVEAGLTGNTIYF. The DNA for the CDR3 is TGTGCCAGCAGCGTAGAAGCAGGCCTAACAGGAAACACCATATATTTT.